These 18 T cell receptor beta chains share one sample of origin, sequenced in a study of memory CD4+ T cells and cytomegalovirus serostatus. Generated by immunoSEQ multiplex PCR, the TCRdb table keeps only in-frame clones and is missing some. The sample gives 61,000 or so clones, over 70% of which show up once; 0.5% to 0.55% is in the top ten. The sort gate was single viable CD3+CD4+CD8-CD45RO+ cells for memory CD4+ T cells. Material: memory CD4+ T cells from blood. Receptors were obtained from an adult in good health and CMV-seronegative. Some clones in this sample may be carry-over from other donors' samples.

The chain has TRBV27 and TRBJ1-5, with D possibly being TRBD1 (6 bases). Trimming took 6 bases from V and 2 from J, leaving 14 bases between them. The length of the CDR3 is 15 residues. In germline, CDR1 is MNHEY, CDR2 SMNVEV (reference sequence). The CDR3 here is CASRGGGSRNQPQHF. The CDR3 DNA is TGTGCCAGCAGAGGGGGGGGGAGCCGCAATCAGCCCCAGCATTTT.

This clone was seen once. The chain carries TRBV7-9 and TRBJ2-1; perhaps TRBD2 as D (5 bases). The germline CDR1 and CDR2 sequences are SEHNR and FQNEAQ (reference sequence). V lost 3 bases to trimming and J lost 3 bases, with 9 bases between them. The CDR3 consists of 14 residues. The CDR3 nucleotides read TGTGCCAGCAGCTTCATCGGGAACTACAATGAGCAGTTCTTC. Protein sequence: CASSFIGNYNEQFF. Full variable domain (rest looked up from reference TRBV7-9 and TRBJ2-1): DTGVSQNPRHKITKRGQNVTFRCDPISEHNRLYWYRQTLGQGPEFLTYFQNEAQLEKSRLLSDRFSAERPKGSFSTLEIQRTEQGDSAMYLCASSFIGNYNEQFFGPGTRLTVL.

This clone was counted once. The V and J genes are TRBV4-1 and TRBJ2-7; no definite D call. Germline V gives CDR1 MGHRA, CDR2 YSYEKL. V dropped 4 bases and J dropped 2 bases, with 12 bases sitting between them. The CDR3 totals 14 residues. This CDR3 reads CASSRLVGPYEQYF. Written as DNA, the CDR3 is TGCGCCAGCAGCCGATTGGTCGGGCCCTACGAGCAGTACTTC.

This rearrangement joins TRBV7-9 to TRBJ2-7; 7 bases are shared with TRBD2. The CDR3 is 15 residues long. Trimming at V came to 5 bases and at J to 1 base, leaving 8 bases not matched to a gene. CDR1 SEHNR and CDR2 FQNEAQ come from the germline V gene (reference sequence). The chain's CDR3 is CASSRAAGESYEQYF. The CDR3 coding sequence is TGTGCCAGCAGCCGGGCGGCGGGGGAATCCTACGAGCAGTACTTC. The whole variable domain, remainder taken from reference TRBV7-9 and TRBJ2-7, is DTGVSQNPRHKITKRGQNVTFRCDPISEHNRLYWYRQTLGQGPEFLTYFQNEAQLEKSRLLSDRFSAERPKGSFSTLEIQRTEQGDSAMYLCASSRAAGESYEQYFGPGTRLTVT.

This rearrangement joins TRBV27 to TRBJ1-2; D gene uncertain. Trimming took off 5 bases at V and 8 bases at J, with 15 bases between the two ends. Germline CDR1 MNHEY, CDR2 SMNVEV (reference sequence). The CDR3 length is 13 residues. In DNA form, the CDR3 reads TGTGCCAGCAGTCCCTCCTGGGCTCTGGGCTACACCTTC. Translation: CASSPSWALGYTF.

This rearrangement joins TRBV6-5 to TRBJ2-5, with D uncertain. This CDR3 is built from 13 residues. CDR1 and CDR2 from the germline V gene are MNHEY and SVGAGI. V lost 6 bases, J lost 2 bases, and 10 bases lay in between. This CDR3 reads CASSVTRQETQYF. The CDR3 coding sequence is TGTGCCAGCAGCGTCACCCGACAAGAGACCCAGTACTTC.

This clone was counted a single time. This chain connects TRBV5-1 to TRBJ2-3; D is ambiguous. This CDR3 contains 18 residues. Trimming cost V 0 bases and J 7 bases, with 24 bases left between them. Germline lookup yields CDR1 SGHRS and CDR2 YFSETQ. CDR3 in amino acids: CASSLATPGRMLVYTQYF. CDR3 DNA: TGCGCCAGCAGCTTGGCCACCCCAGGACGGATGCTAGTTTATACGCAGTATTTT.

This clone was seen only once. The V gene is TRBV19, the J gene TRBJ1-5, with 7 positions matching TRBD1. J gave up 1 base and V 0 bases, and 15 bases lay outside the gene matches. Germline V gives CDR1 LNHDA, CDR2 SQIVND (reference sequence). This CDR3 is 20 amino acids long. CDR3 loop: CASSIDRSAGGLASNQPQHF. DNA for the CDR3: TGTGCCAGTAGTATAGATCGTTCGGCAGGGGGATTGGCAAGCAATCAGCCCCAGCATTTT.

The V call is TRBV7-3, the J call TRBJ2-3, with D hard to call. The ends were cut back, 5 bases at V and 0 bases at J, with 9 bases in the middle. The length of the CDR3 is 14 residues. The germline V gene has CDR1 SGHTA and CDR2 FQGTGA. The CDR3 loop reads CASSQLVSTDTQYF. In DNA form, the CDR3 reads TGTGCCAGCAGCCAACTGGTTAGCACAGATACGCAGTATTTT.

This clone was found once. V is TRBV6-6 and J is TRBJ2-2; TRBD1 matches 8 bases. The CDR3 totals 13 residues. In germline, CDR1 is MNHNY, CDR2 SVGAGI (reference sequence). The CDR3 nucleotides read TGTGTCTCACAGGGGGCGAACACCGGGGAGCTGTTTTTT. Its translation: CVSQGANTGELFF.

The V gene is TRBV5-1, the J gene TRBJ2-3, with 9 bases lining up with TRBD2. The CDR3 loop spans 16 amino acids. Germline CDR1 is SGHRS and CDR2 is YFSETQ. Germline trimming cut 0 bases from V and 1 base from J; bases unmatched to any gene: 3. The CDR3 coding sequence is TGCGCCAGCAGCTTGGGGGTAGCGGGAGGCACAGATACGCAGTATTTT. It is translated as CASSLGVAGGTDTQYF.

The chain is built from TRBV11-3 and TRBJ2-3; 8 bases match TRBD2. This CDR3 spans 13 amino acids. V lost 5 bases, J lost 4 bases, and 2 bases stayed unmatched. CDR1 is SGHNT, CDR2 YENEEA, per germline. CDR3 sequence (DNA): TGTGCCAGCAGCCACGGGGGGGCAGATACGCAGTATTTT. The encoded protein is CASSHGGADTQYF.

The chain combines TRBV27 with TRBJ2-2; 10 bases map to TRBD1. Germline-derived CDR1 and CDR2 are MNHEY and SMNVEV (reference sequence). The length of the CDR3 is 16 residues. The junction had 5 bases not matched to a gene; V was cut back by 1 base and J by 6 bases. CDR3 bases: TGTGCCAGCAGTTTATACGGGACAGGGGCCCCCGGGGAGCTGTTTTTT. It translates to CASSLYGTGAPGELFF.

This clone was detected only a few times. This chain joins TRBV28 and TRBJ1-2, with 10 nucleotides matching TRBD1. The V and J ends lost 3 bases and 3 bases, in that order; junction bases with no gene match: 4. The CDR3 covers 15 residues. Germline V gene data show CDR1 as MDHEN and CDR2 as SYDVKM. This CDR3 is CASSFSGTGDYGYTF. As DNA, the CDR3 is TGTGCCAGCAGTTTTTCCGGGACAGGGGACTATGGCTACACCTTC.

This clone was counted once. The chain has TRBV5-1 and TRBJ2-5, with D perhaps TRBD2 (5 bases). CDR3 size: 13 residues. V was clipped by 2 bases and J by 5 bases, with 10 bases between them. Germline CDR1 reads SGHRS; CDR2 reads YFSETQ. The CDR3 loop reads CASSLEPGETQYF. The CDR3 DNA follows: TGCGCCAGCAGCTTAGAGCCGGGGGAGACCCAGTACTTC. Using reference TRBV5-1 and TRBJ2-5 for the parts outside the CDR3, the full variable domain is KAGVTQTPRYLIKTRGQQVTLSCSPISGHRSVSWYQQTPGQGLQFLFEYFSETQRNKGNFPGRFSGRQFSNSRSEMNVSTLELGDSALYLCASSLEPGETQYFGPGTRLLVL.

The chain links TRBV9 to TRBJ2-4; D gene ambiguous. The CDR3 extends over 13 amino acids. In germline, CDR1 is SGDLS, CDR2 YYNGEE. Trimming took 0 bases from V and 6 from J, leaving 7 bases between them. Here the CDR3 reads CASSVDPGNIQYF. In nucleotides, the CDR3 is TGTGCCAGCAGCGTAGATCCGGGAAACATTCAGTACTTC.

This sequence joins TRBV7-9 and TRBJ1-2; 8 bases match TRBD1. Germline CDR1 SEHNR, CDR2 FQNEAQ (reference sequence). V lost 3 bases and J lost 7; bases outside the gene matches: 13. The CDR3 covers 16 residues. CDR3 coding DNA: TGTGCCAGCAGCTTCGTTGGGGGGCAGGGGGCTTTTGGCTACACCTTC. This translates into CASSFVGGQGAFGYTF.

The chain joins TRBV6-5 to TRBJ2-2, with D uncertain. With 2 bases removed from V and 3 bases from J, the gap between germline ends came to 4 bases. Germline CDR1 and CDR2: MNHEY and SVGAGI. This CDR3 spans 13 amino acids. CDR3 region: CASSYTDTGELFF. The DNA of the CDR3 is TGTGCCAGCAGTTACACGGACACCGGGGAGCTGTTTTTT.